This TCR beta chain was identified in a study of OX40 agonist ivuxolimab in advanced cancers. As for the study in general: Cohort: approximately 83% men, mean age approximately 60, aged roughly 20 to 79. General study findings and limits: The specificity for antigen of the expanded peripheral T cells was not determined. Partial responders dosed at 0.1-3.0 mg/kg displayed clonal expansion ranking among the lowest. The CD4+ and CD8+ T cells in the blood had expanded clonally by week 6 at 0.1 to 3.0 mg/kg.

This CDR3 region has 15 residues. V was clipped by 3 bases and J by 4 bases, with 15 bases between them. Germline assignment: CDR1 SGHVS and CDR2 FNYEAQ. On this clone: Its cognate antigen is unknown.

Sequenced by immunoSEQ multiplex PCR; TCRdb stores in-frame clones only, minus some. The table shows about 77,000 clones, with 94% occurring only once. The sample here was CD4+ or CD8+ T cells sorted from blood, taken in a trial of the OX40 agonist ivuxolimab. The chain couples TRBV7-6 to TRBJ1-1, with no clear D. The origin of this receptor is an adult with an advanced solid tumor such as melanoma, head and neck, liver or kidney cancer. The CDR3, as DNA: TGTGCCAGCAGCTTGGACGGTCGAGGGATCACTGAAGCTTTCTTT. It encodes CASSLDGRGITEAFF.